The count of the clone carrying this T cell receptor (beta chain) is one. Original processing notes: Researchers report that nucleated cell counts were estimated from reference gene primer amplification. Some clones are missing from TCRdb's copy, which holds only in-frame ones; the method was immunoSEQ multiplex PCR. V and J calls and clone size are those listed in that table; D and trimming were worked out from the DNA. The data show 35,000 to 40,000 clones, roughly 80% seen once. These data originate in a study of blood T cell repertoires in COVID-19. Across the study: The origin of the acute and convalescent COVID-19 samples was the United States, Italy and Spain. T cells, B-cell-depleted T cells, or PBMCs supplied cDNA or gDNA.

Trimming took off 0 bases at V and 5 bases at J, with 10 bases between the two ends. Germline lookup yields CDR1 SGDLS and CDR2 YYNGEE. The CDR3 has 14 amino acids. V usage is TRBV9 and J usage is TRBJ2-3; tentatively, D is TRBD2 (5 bases). The TCR originated in a human donor with acute or convalescent COVID-19. The donor label of this sample is uncertain. The sequencing sample was made of peripheral blood. CDR3 amino acids: CASSVGGVGDTQYF. CDR3 DNA: TGTGCCAGCAGCGTAGGGGGAGTTGGAGATACGCAGTATTTT.